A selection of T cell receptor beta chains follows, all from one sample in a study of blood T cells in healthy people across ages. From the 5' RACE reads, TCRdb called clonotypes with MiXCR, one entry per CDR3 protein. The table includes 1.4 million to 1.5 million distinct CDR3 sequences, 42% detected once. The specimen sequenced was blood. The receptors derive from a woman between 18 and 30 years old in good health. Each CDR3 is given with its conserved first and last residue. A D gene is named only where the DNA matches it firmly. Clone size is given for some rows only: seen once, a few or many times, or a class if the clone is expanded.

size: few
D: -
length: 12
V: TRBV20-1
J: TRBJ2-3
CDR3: CSASRHTDTQYF
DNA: TGCAGTGCTTCTCGACACACAGATACGCAGTATTTT

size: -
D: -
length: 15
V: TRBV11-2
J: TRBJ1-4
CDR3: CASSFAVVEGEKLFF
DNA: TGTGCCAGCAGCTTCGCGGTCGTAGAGGGTGAAAAACTGTTTTTT

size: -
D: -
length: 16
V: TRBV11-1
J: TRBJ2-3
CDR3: CASSGRGGGGTDTQYF
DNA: TGTGCCAGCAGCGGTAGGGGGGGCGGTGGCACAGATACGCAGTATTTT

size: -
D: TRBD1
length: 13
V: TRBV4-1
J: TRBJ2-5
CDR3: CASSQVGDRREYF
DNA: TGCGCCAGCAGCCAAGTTGGGGACAGGCGTGAGTACTTC

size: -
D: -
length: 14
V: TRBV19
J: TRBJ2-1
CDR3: CASRGWTDYNEQFF
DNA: TGTGCCAGTAGGGGATGGACTGACTACAATGAGCAGTTCTTC

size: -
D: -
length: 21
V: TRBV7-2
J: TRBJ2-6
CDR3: CASSLAAGAQILISGANVLTF
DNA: TGTGCCAGCAGCTTAGCGGCAGGGGCCCAAATTCTTATCTCTGGGGCCAACGTCCTGACTTTC

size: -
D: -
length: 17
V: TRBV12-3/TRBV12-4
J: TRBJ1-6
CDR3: CASTFRAQGQYNSPLHF
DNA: TGTGCCAGCACCTTTAGGGCTCAGGGACAATATAATTCACCCCTCCACTTT

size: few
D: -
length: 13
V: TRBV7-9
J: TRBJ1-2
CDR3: CASSLGAREGYTF
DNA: TGTGCCAGCAGCTTAGGGGCCAGGGAGGGCTACACCTTC

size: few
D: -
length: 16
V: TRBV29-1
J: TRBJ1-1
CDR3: CSVGAPRAVLNTEAFF
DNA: TGCAGCGTTGGTGCGCCCCGGGCCGTCTTGAACACTGAAGCTTTCTTT

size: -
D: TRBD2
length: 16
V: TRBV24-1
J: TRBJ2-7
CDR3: CATSLTSGRLYNEQYF
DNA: TGTGCCACCAGTTTGACTAGCGGGAGACTTTACAATGAGCAGTACTTC

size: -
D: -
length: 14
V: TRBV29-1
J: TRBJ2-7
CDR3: CSVLGGQGAHEQYF
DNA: TGCAGCGTTTTGGGGGGGCAGGGGGCCCACGAGCAGTACTTC

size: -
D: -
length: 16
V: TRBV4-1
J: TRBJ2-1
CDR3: CASSQTDGSSYNEQFF
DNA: TGCGCCAGCAGCCAAACCGACGGGAGCTCCTACAATGAGCAGTTCTTC

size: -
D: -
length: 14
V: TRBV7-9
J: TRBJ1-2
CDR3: CASSPTDPNYGYTF
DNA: TGTGCCAGCAGCCCGACGGACCCTAACTATGGCTACACCTTC

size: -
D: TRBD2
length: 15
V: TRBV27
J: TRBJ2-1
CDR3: CASGSLAGGNNEQFF
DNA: TGTGCCAGCGGGTCACTAGCGGGGGGGAACAATGAGCAGTTCTTC

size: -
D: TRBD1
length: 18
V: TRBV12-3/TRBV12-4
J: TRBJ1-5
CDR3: CASSLTFGTGGPNQPQHF
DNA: TGTGCCAGCAGTTTAACGTTCGGGACAGGGGGCCCCAATCAGCCCCAGCATTTT

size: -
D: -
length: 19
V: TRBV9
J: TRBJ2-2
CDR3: CASSVAAAGGQANTGELFF
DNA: TGTGCCAGCAGCGTAGCTGCCGCTGGCGGACAAGCGAACACCGGGGAGCTGTTTTTT

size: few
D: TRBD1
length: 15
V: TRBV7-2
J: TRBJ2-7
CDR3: CASSHLDRDAYEQYF
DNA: TGTGCCAGCAGCCACCTCGACAGGGACGCCTACGAGCAGTACTTC

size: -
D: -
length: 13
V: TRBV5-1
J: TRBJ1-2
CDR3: CASSSSDSSGYTF
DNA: TGCGCCAGCAGCTCTTCGGACAGCAGTGGCTACACCTTC

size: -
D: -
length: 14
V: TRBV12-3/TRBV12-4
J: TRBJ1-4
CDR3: CASSRRGGSEKLFF
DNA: TGTGCCAGCAGCCGGCGAGGGGGGAGTGAAAAACTGTTTTTT

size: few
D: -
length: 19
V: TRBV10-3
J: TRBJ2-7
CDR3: CAISSGQGAGSGRLDEQYF
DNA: TGTGCCATCAGTTCCGGACAGGGGGCCGGTAGCGGGAGGCTCGACGAGCAGTACTTC

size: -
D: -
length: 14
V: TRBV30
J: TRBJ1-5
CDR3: CAWSHRVGNQPQHF
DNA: TGTGCCTGGAGTCACAGGGTGGGCAATCAGCCCCAGCATTTT

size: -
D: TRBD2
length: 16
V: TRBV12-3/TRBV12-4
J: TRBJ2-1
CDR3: CASSPLAGGPYNEQFF
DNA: TGTGCCAGCAGTCCCTTAGCGGGGGGGCCCTACAATGAGCAGTTCTTC

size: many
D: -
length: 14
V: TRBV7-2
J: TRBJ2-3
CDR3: CASSLDGGTDTQYF
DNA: TGTGCCAGCAGCTTAGACGGAGGCACAGATACGCAGTATTTT

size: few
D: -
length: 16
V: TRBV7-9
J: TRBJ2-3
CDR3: CASSLGLRDTTDTQYF
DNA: TGTGCCAGCAGCCTAGGTCTCCGGGACACGACAGATACGCAGTATTTT

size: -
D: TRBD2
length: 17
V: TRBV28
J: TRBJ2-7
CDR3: CASRKATTSANSYGQYF
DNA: TGTGCCAGCAGGAAAGCTACTACTAGCGCAAACTCCTACGGGCAGTACTTC

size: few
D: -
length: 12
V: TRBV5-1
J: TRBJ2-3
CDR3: CASSHATDTQYF
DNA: TGCGCCAGCAGCCATGCCACAGATACGCAGTATTTT

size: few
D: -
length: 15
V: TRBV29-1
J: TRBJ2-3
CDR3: CSVGGGSPSTDTQYF
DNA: TGCAGCGTTGGGGGGGGCAGTCCTAGCACAGATACGCAGTATTTT

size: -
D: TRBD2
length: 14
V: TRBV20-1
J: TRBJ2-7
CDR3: CSAYLAGGSYEQYF
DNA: TGCAGTGCCTATCTAGCGGGAGGGTCCTACGAGCAGTACTTC

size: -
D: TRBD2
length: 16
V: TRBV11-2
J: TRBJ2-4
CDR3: CASSLGSASGSYIQYF
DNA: TGTGCCAGCAGCTTAGGATCAGCTAGCGGGAGTTACATTCAGTACTTC

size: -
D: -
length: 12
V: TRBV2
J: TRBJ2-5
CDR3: CASMSEPEAGYF
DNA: TGTGCCAGCATGAGTGAGCCCGAAGCGGGGTACTTC

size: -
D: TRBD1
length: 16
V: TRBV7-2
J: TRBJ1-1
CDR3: CASSSDAGGVGPKAFF
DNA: TGTGCCAGCAGCTCAGATGCAGGGGGCGTTGGACCCAAAGCTTTCTTT

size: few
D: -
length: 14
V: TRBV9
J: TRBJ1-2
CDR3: CASSARTVPYGYTF
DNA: TGTGCCAGCAGCGCCCGGACGGTCCCCTATGGCTACACCTTC

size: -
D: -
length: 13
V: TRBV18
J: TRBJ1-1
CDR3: CTSSPGHNTEAFF
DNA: TGTACCAGCTCACCGGGACATAACACTGAAGCTTTCTTT

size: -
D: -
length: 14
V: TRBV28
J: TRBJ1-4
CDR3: CASSLDARIEKLFF
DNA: TGTGCCAGCAGTTTGGACGCTAGAATTGAAAAACTGTTTTTT

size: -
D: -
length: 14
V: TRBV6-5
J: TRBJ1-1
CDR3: CASSGILTPPEAFF
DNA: TGTGCCAGCAGTGGGATCCTCACTCCTCCCGAAGCTTTCTTT

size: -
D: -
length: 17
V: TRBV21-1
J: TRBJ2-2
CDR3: CASSKVGTSGNTGELFF
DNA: TGTGCCAGCAGCAAAGTGGGGACTAGCGGTAACACCGGGGAGCTGTTTTTT

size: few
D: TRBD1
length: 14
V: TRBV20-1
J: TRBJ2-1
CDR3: CSASSGTGGYEQFF
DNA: TGCAGTGCTAGTTCGGGGACAGGGGGCTATGAGCAGTTCTTC

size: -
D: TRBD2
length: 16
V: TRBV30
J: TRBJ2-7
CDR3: CAWSRAAGLALYEQYF
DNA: TGTGCCTGGAGTAGGGCAGCGGGACTAGCTCTCTACGAGCAGTACTTC